These 20 T cell receptor beta chains share one sample of origin, sequenced in a study of shared clonotypes between healthy human individuals. Profiling relied on immunoSEQ multiplex PCR, and the TCRdb table lists in-frame clones only, not all of them. This table holds about 1.5 million clones, 95% to 97% found once. The sample was naive CD4+ T cells sorted from blood. The sample's subset: CD45RA+ positively selected. These receptors all come from a man aged 25 to 45 in good health.

This chain links TRBV5-6 with TRBJ2-3, with D uncertain. V lost 0 bases, J lost 4 bases, and 6 bases lay in between. From germline, CDR1 is SGHDT and CDR2 YYEEEE. This CDR3 has 13 residues. In nucleotides, the CDR3 is TGTGCCAGCAGCTTGGCTGGGTCAGATACGCAGTATTTT. It codes for CASSLAGSDTQYF.

CDR3 in DNA: TGTGCCAGCAGCCACTGGGACAGCTACGAGCAGTACTTC. Its translation: CASSHWDSYEQYF. V and J are TRBV14 and TRBJ2-7; 7 bases align to TRBD1. V lost 3 bases to trimming and J lost 3 bases; unmatched junction nucleotides: 2. Germline CDR1 and CDR2: SGHDN and FVKESK. CDR3 length equals 13 residues.

The chain uses TRBV10-3 and TRBJ2-1; possibly TRBD1 for D (7 bases). The CDR3 totals 15 residues. Per the germline V gene, CDR1 is ENHRY and CDR2 is SYGVKD. The V gene lost 6 bases and the J gene lost 8 bases, with 20 bases spanning the gap. The DNA for the CDR3 is TGTGCCATCAGCTCTCGGCGGGGCCAGGGGGATGAGCAGTTCTTC. Protein: CAISSRRGQGDEQFF.

The chain links TRBV10-3 to TRBJ2-3; 9 bases map to TRBD2. J lost 2 bases, V lost 11 bases, and 11 bases had no gene match. CDR3 length: 15 amino acids. Germline-derived CDR1 and CDR2 are ENHRY and SYGVKD. The CDR3 reads CAARPAGGFTDTQYF. The CDR3 DNA reads as TGTGCCGCCAGGCCAGCGGGAGGATTCACAGATACGCAGTATTTT.

The chain employs TRBV5-1 and TRBJ2-7; 12 bases agree with TRBD2. The junction had 9 bases not matched to a gene; V was cut back by 4 bases and J by 1 base. This CDR3 contains 17 residues. Germline CDR1 reads SGHRS; CDR2 reads YFSETQ. This CDR3 is CASSHGLAGRASYEQYF. The DNA for the CDR3 is TGCGCCAGCAGCCATGGACTAGCGGGAAGAGCGTCCTACGAGCAGTACTTC. Together with reference TRBV5-1 and TRBJ2-7, the CDR3 gives the full variable domain: KAGVTQTPRYLIKTRGQQVTLSCSPISGHRSVSWYQQTPGQGLQFLFEYFSETQRNKGNFPGRFSGRQFSNSRSEMNVSTLELGDSALYLCASSHGLAGRASYEQYFGPGTRLTVT.

J is TRBJ2-5 and V is TRBV4-3; a possible D gene is TRBD1 (6 bases). The V end was cut by 3 bases, the J end by 4 bases, with 12 bases between. The CDR3 covers 14 residues. Germline V lookup: CDR1 LGHNA, CDR2 YSLEER. The CDR3 spells CASSHRTGRETQYF. CDR3 bases: TGCGCCAGCAGCCATCGCACAGGGAGAGAGACCCAGTACTTC.

About this clone itself: This same CDR3 is encoded by further DNA sequences in the sample. This chain joins TRBV28 and TRBJ2-7; no reliable D call. Germline CDR1 is MDHEN and CDR2 is SYDVKM. The V and J ends lost 0 bases and 1 base respectively, with 1 base between them. The CDR3 is made up of 12 amino acids. The CDR3 DNA sequence: TGTGCCAGCAGTTTATGGTCCTACGAGCAGTACTTC. Amino acids: CASSLWSYEQYF.

V is TRBV5-1 and J is TRBJ2-7; TRBD2 aligns across 7 bases. The ends lost 1 base at V and 6 bases at J; junction bases unmatched: 10. The CDR3 has 15 amino acids. Germline V CDR1 and CDR2: SGHRS, YFSETQ. The CDR3 DNA reads as TGCGCCAGCAGCTTGACCAGCGGGGACCTCTCCGAGCAGTACTTC. Protein: CASSLTSGDLSEQYF.

The CDR3 DNA sequence: TGTGCCAGCAGCACCCGGGGCCCAGATACGCAGTATTTT. It translates to CASSTRGPDTQYF. This chain connects TRBV7-9 to TRBJ2-3, with D tentatively TRBD1 or TRBD2 (5 bases each). There are 13 residues in the CDR3. CDR1 is SEHNR and CDR2 is FQNEAQ in the germline V gene (reference sequence). Trimming pared 5 bases from V and 4 bases from J, leaving 10 bases between.

The gene calls are TRBV4-3 and TRBJ1-2; D possibly corresponds to TRBD1 (5 bases). With 1 base removed from V and 7 bases from J, the gap between germline ends came to 19 bases. The CDR3 has 16 amino acids. Germline V gene sequence: CDR1 LGHNA, CDR2 YSLEER. CDR3 protein: CASSQGETQGRLGYTF. The CDR3 coding sequence is TGCGCCAGCAGCCAAGGAGAAACCCAGGGAAGGCTTGGCTACACCTTC.

This chain uses TRBV11-2 with TRBJ1-1; the match to TRBD1 covers 7 bases. CDR3 length: 12 amino acids. Germline-derived CDR1 and CDR2 are SGHAT and FQNNGV. The trim removed 5 bases at V and 4 bases at J, leaving 1 base unmatched. The CDR3 spells CASSRDSTEAFF. CDR3 DNA: TGTGCCAGCAGCAGGGACAGCACTGAAGCTTTCTTT.

The gene calls are TRBV28 and TRBJ1-4; TRBD1 matches at 9 bases. V lost 6 bases, J lost 5 bases, and 4 bases stayed unmatched. This CDR3 has 14 amino acids. The germline V gene has CDR1 MDHEN and CDR2 SYDVKM. The CDR3 spells CASRHTGGNEKLFF. CDR3 nucleotide sequence: TGTGCCAGCAGACATACAGGGGGCAATGAAAAACTGTTTTTT.

The rearrangement uses TRBV14 and TRBJ2-7; tentatively, D is TRBD2 (5 bases). V dropped 4 bases and J dropped 2 bases, with 15 bases sitting between them. Germline CDR1 is SGHDN and CDR2 is FVKESK. The CDR3 contains 15 residues. The CDR3 DNA reads as TGTGCCAGCAGCCTTCTCGGGATTACTGCCTACGAGCAGTACTTC. Its translation: CASSLLGITAYEQYF.

This chain joins TRBV5-6 and TRBJ2-3; the D gene is possibly TRBD2 (6 bases). The germline gives CDR1 SGHDT, CDR2 YYEEEE. V lost 0 bases and J 0 bases, leaving 8 bases between the germline ends. The CDR3 totals 15 residues. The CDR3 loop is CASSLAGVSTDTQYF. DNA for the CDR3: TGTGCCAGCAGCTTGGCGGGAGTCAGCACAGATACGCAGTATTTT.

The rearrangement uses TRBV5-1 and TRBJ1-2; no reliable D call. The CDR3 is 13 amino acids. V lost 4 bases to trimming and J lost 4 bases, with 11 bases between them. Germline lookup yields CDR1 SGHRS and CDR2 YFSETQ. For the CDR3, the DNA is TGCGCCAGCAGCCCCGGGCCGGGCTATGGCTACACCTTC. Residues: CASSPGPGYGYTF.

This clone was recorded only once. V is TRBV28 and J is TRBJ2-7; D may correspond to TRBD1 or TRBD2 (5 bases each). The CDR3 sequence is 15 residues long. The ends were cut back, 8 bases at V and 2 bases at J, with 19 bases in the middle. Germline V lookup: CDR1 MDHEN, CDR2 SYDVKM. CDR3 sequence reads: CASSRGRGRPYEQYF. CDR3 nucleotide sequence: TGTGCCAGCTCCCGGGGCCGGGGCCGACCCTACGAGCAGTACTTC.

This clone was counted only a few times. The chain has TRBV4-1 and TRBJ1-1, with D perhaps matching TRBD1 (6 bases). V lost 5 bases and J lost 1, with 14 bases in between. The germline V gene encodes CDR1 MGHRA and CDR2 YSYEKL. The CDR3 is 15 amino acids. The CDR3 region has the DNA TGCGCCAGCAGCTCCAGGACAGCTGAGAACACTGAAGCTTTCTTT. As protein: CASSSRTAENTEAFF.

V gene TRBV5-1 combines with J gene TRBJ1-1, with D perhaps matching TRBD1 (5 bases). The CDR3 is 13 residues long. V shed 4 bases and J shed 1 base, with 8 bases lying between them. CDR1 is SGHRS and CDR2 is YFSETQ in the germline V gene. This CDR3 reads CASSLTENTEAFF. The CDR3 DNA sequence: TGCGCCAGCAGCCTGACAGAGAACACTGAAGCTTTCTTT. Using reference TRBV5-1 and TRBJ1-1 for the parts outside the CDR3, the full variable domain is KAGVTQTPRYLIKTRGQQVTLSCSPISGHRSVSWYQQTPGQGLQFLFEYFSETQRNKGNFPGRFSGRQFSNSRSEMNVSTLELGDSALYLCASSLTENTEAFFGQGTRLTVV.

This CDR3 is CASSALVGAEAFF. The CDR3 nucleotides are TGTGCCAGCAGTGCCCTAGTAGGGGCTGAAGCTTTCTTT. This chain connects TRBV6-4 to TRBJ1-1; a weak D match, TRBD1 (5 bases). V was clipped by 4 bases and J by 6 bases, with 12 bases between them. The CDR3 totals 13 residues. The germline gives CDR1 MRHNA, CDR2 SNTAGT.

The CDR3 loop is CASSDSKIGSRGYNEQFF. CDR3 coding DNA: TGTGCCAGCAGCGATAGTAAAATCGGGAGCAGGGGCTACAATGAGCAGTTCTTC. The chain employs TRBV11-3 and TRBJ2-1; D may correspond to TRBD1 or TRBD2 (6 bases each). Trimming stripped 5 bases from V and 3 bases from J, with 23 bases between. There are 18 residues in the CDR3. The germline V gene encodes CDR1 SGHNT and CDR2 YENEEA.